A single sample is the source of the 6 T cell receptor beta chains below, sequenced in a study of blood T cells in healthy people across ages. Using a J-beta primer mix together with a sample-barcoded 5' primer, a second PCR was run for roughly 6 to 11 cycles. TCRdb reanalysed the 5' RACE reads using MiXCR and keeps one entry per CDR3 protein. The repertoire has some 900,000 distinct CDR3 sequences, approximately 49% of them found once; the top ten carry roughly 12%. The specimen was blood. All receptors derive from a man younger than 40 in good health.

This clonotype has just a few counts. This chain connects TRBV15 to TRBJ1-4, with 8 nucleotides matching TRBD1. The CDR3 loop spans 16 amino acids. Trimming at V came to 1 base and at J to 1 base, leaving 2 bases not matched to a gene. Germline CDR1 reads LNHNV; CDR2 reads YYDKDF (reference sequence). This CDR3 reads CATSRGTGGTNEKLFF. The CDR3 bases are TGTGCCACCAGCAGAGGAACAGGGGGAACTAATGAAAAACTGTTTTTT.

This clonotype was detected many times. The V and J genes are TRBV29-1 and TRBJ2-3; D is undetermined. In germline, CDR1 is SQVTM, CDR2 ANQGSEA. The V and J ends lost 4 bases and 4 bases respectively, with 12 bases between them. This CDR3 contains 13 residues. The CDR3 is CSVGQAVSDTQYF. DNA of the CDR3: TGCAGCGTTGGCCAGGCCGTCTCAGATACGCAGTATTTT.

The chain uses TRBV5-4 and TRBJ2-5; D remains ambiguous. V gave up 3 bases and J gave up 11 bases, with 14 bases separating them. In germline, CDR1 is SGHNT, CDR2 YYREEE (reference sequence). This CDR3 is 12 amino acids long. The CDR3 loop reads CASSSPLNVQYF. CDR3 nucleotide sequence: TGTGCCAGCAGCTCCCCCCTTAACGTGCAGTACTTC.

This clonotype appeared a few times. The rearrangement uses TRBV2 and TRBJ2-3; D is ambiguous. CDR3 length: 13 amino acids. Germline assignment: CDR1 SNHLY and CDR2 FYNNEI. The V end lost 0 bases, the J end lost 4 bases, and 5 bases lay between the germline ends. The CDR3 loop reads CASSEALADTQYF. CDR3 nucleotides: TGTGCCAGCAGTGAAGCGCTTGCAGATACGCAGTATTTT.

The V and J genes are TRBV4-3 and TRBJ1-1; no clear D. Trimming took off 0 bases at V and 8 bases at J, with 13 bases between the two ends. Germline CDR1 is LGHNA and CDR2 is YSLEER. The CDR3 sequence is 14 residues long. For the CDR3, the DNA is TGCGCCAGCAGCCAAGAAAACGCGGCAACCGAAGCTTTCTTT. Its protein product is CASSQENAATEAFF.

The DNA of the CDR3 is TGTGCCAGCAGTTTAATTCGTGGGACGCCCACAGATACGCAGTATTTT. Protein: CASSLIRGTPTDTQYF. The chain uses TRBV28 and TRBJ2-3; D may match TRBD1 or TRBD2 (5 bases each). The CDR3 extends over 16 amino acids. Trimming stripped 2 bases from V and 2 bases from J, with 14 bases between. The germline gives CDR1 MDHEN, CDR2 SYDVKM. Full variable domain (missing parts from reference TRBV28 and TRBJ2-3): DVKVTQSSRYLVKRTGEKVFLECVQDMDHENMFWYRQDPGLGLRLIYFSYDVKMKEKGDIPEGYSVSREKKERFSLILESASTNQTSMYLCASSLIRGTPTDTQYFGPGTRLTVL.